One sample yielded the 8 T cell receptor beta chains listed below, sequenced in a study of human T cells and chemical hapten exposure. Noted time point: patch test 1, 2 weeks after DPC sensitization. The treatment here: therapeutic diphenylcyclopropenone sensitization with weekly scalp DPC. TCRdb fed the RACE reads into MiXCR, producing one record per CDR3 protein. The table lists some 180,000 distinct CDR3 sequences, around 24% of them singletons. The sample consisted of whole blood, taken in connection with sensitization to the hapten diphenylcyclopropenone (DPC). Receptor source: a woman aged 45-59 years with alopecia areata. Some clones in this sample may be carry-over from other donors' samples.

A few counts support this clonotype. The CDR3 nucleotides are TGTGCCAGCTCACCACTGCCGGGCGGAGAGCAGTTCTTC. This sequence encodes CASSPLPGGEQFF. The chain uses TRBV18 and TRBJ2-1; D uncertain. Trimming removed 1 base from V and 10 bases from J, with 11 bases in between. Germline-derived CDR1 and CDR2 are KGHSH and LQKENI. The CDR3 is 13 amino acids.

This clonotype has only a few counts. The V and J genes are TRBV7-9 and TRBJ2-7; D is uncertain. CDR1 is SEHNR and CDR2 is FQNEAQ in the germline V gene (reference sequence). This CDR3 is 14 amino acids long. Trimming took off 1 base at V and 3 bases at J, with 10 bases between the two ends. The CDR3 DNA reads as TGTGCCAGCAGCTTAGGAGGAGAGGTCTACGAGCAGTACTTC. It yields the protein CASSLGGEVYEQYF.

The chain combines TRBV18 with TRBJ1-6; 7 nucleotides agree with TRBD1. The junction had 5 bases not matched to a gene; V was cut back by 5 bases and J by 7 bases. The germline CDR1 and CDR2 sequences are KGHSH and LQKENI. This CDR3 comprises 14 residues. CDR3 coding DNA: TGTGCCAGCTCAGGGGACAGTCTAAATTCACCCCTCCACTTT. Translating gives CASSGDSLNSPLHF.

The V call is TRBV5-1, the J call TRBJ2-5; a possible D gene is TRBD2 (6 bases). V lost 2 bases and J lost 1, with 12 bases in between. The CDR3 extends over 15 amino acids. Germline CDR1 and CDR2: SGHRS and YFSETQ. The DNA for the CDR3 is TGCGCCAGCAGCTTACTGCAGGGAGGCCAAGAGACCCAGTACTTC. It translates to CASSLLQGGQETQYF.

This clonotype has only a few counts. V usage is TRBV29-1 and J usage is TRBJ2-2; no clear D. The CDR3 spans 13 residues. Germline CDR1 is SQVTM and CDR2 is ANQGSEA. The ends were cut back, 7 bases at V and 4 bases at J, with 13 bases in the middle. The CDR3 DNA follows: TGCAGCGGGGCCTCTCGAGGCACCGGGGAGCTGTTTTTT. It yields the protein CSGASRGTGELFF.

This clonotype was counted between two and nine times. The V and J genes are TRBV15 and TRBJ2-2; 11 bases agree with TRBD2. Trimming removed 8 bases from V and 4 bases from J; junction bases left unmatched: 6. The CDR3 runs to 15 residues. Germline CDR1 LNHNV, CDR2 YYDKDF (reference sequence). For the CDR3, the DNA is TGTGCCACCCAAACTAGCGGGAGTGGCACCGGGGAGCTGTTTTTT. Its protein is CATQTSGSGTGELFF. Variable domain in full (rest from reference TRBV15 and TRBJ2-2): DAMVIQNPRYQVTQFGKPVTLSCSQTLNHNVMYWYQQKSSQAPKLLFHYYDKDFNNEADTPDNFQSRRPNTSFCFLDIRSPGLGDTAMYLCATQTSGSGTGELFFGEGSRLTVL.

A few counts support this clonotype. The gene calls are TRBV20-1 and TRBJ2-1; D not certain. Germline lookup yields CDR1 DFQATT and CDR2 SNEGSKA (reference sequence). The CDR3 loop spans 10 amino acids. CDR3 amino acids: CSRPHNEQFF. The CDR3 DNA follows: TGCAGCCGCCCTCACAATGAGCAGTTCTTC.

This clonotype was found a few times. The chain links TRBV2 to TRBJ2-1; 8 bases fit TRBD2. After removal of 5 bases from V and 5 bases from J, the junction contained 14 bases not matched to a gene. This CDR3 comprises 17 residues. CDR1 is SNHLY, CDR2 FYNNEI, per germline. In DNA form, the CDR3 reads TGTGCCAGCAGTACGGCCGGGACTAGAGGGATCCACAATGAGCAGTTCTTC. Amino acid sequence: CASSTAGTRGIHNEQFF.